These T cell receptor beta chains were read from a single sample in a study of shared clonotypes between healthy human individuals. Data came from immunoSEQ multiplex PCR; TCRdb stores just in-frame clones and leaves some out. This table has approximately 980,000 clones, around 80% appearing once. Sequenced input: memory CD4+ T cells sorted from blood. These receptors were obtained from a man aged 18 to 30 in good health. CDR3s include the opening cysteine and the closing phenylalanine or tryptophan. Fields, in order: J gene, clone size, V gene, CDR3 protein. Only some rows state a clone size, as once, few, many or a class for expanded clones.

>TRBJ1-3|.|TRBV2
CASSQTGVGNTIYF
>TRBJ2-2|.|TRBV5-1
CASSLSPDTGELFF
>TRBJ2-2|.|TRBV5-1
CASGPGLTNTGELFF
>TRBJ2-5|.|TRBV5-4
CASSLATRAETQYF
>TRBJ2-2|.|TRBV18
CASSLSYTGELFF
>TRBJ2-7|.|TRBV6-6
CASSDGQEFSYEQYF
>TRBJ2-7|.|TRBV6-1
CASSEANRGRGEQYF
>TRBJ2-3|.|TRBV21-1
CASSKALDRLTVWVLGTDTQYF
>TRBJ1-1|.|TRBV19
CASSMEGRGNTEAFF
>TRBJ2-1|.|TRBV6-6
CASSYGRSNEQFF
>TRBJ2-1|.|TRBV10-3
CAISLAGESYEQFF
>TRBJ1-1|once|TRBV18
CASSPQGPNTEAFF
>TRBJ2-5|.|TRBV7-9
CASSLGRPGETQYF
>TRBJ1-2|.|TRBV29-1
CSAGTPNRNGYTF
>TRBJ1-1|.|TRBV29-1
CSAWDGTEAFF
>TRBJ1-1|few|TRBV5-1
CASSFSGAEAFF
>TRBJ1-1|few|TRBV7-9
CASSLTGNMGEAFF
>TRBJ2-3|.|TRBV4-2
CASSQETSGGAADTQYF
>TRBJ2-3|.|TRBV5-1
CASSSREGTSGIYGVADTQYF
>TRBJ2-7|few|TRBV5-1
CASSLEGLAGTYEQYF
>TRBJ2-1|.|TRBV10-1
CARKAGGPLNEQFF
>TRBJ2-7|.|TRBV13
CASSSPPDGYEQYF
>TRBJ1-1|.|TRBV7-9
CASSSPRKDNTEAFF
>TRBJ2-7|.|TRBV7-9
CASSPEGHEQYF
>TRBJ1-3|.|TRBV7-2
CASSPGTSGNTIYF
>TRBJ2-5|.|TRBV5-6
CASSPTSGVEYF
>TRBJ2-1|.|TRBV5-1
CASSPLGLAGGRNEQFF
>TRBJ2-3|once|TRBV6-1
CASSRGTTDTQYF
>TRBJ2-5|.|TRBV4-2
CASSQDTRATYQETQYF
>TRBJ1-1|.|TRBV6-1
CASSSQGGTEAFF
>TRBJ1-1|.|TRBV6-5
CASGKTGTEAFF
>TRBJ2-1|.|TRBV28
CASSRGGDFYNEQFF
>TRBJ2-1|.|TRBV28
CASTAAGGREQFF
>TRBJ2-6|.|TRBV18
CASSPGPAGYSGANVLTF
>TRBJ2-3|few|TRBV5-4
CASSSELGGTQYF
>TRBJ2-2|.|TRBV6-1
CASSLRQGYTGELFF
>TRBJ1-5|.|TRBV5-1
CASNTERRQRLNQPQHF
>TRBJ1-5|few|TRBV6-6
CASRIQEAQPQHF
>TRBJ2-3|.|TRBV28
CASSFQGTDTQYF
>TRBJ2-2|.|TRBV5-4
CASSHQGKDTGELFF
>TRBJ2-3|.|TRBV6-6
CASSLLGGWTDTQYF
>TRBJ1-1|.|TRBV7-2
CASSSRAGAFF
>TRBJ2-7|few|TRBV5-6
CASSLFWQGAYEQYF
>TRBJ1-5|once|TRBV19
CASRAAGGNQPQHF
>TRBJ1-6|.|TRBV7-6
CASSLAPAGTGSSSPLHF
>TRBJ1-5|many|TRBV28
CASSTTSNQPQHF
>TRBJ1-6|.|TRBV5-1
CASRPGQANSPLHF
>TRBJ2-7|.|TRBV5-1
CASSSQGANEQYF
>TRBJ1-1|few|TRBV4-3
CASSQGVGGITEAFF
>TRBJ1-5|.|TRBV19
CASTGTARRWGSNQPQHF
>TRBJ1-5|.|TRBV6-5
CASSQQGLSNQPQHF
>TRBJ2-1|.|TRBV29-1
CSVVFPLEGGEQFF
>TRBJ1-5|few|TRBV2
CASSGAAWGAQPQHF